Below are 20 T cell receptor beta chains sequenced from a single sample in a study of CD8 T cells in ankylosing spondylitis. TCRdb ran MiXCR on the 5' RACE reads and lists one entry per CDR3 protein. The sample consists of over 100,000 distinct CDR3 sequences, 7% of them appearing once. Sequencing was carried out using blood, either unsorted or a sorted T cell fraction (not recorded which). The receptors here all came from a male donor with ankylosing spondylitis or in good health (not recorded which).

This chain links TRBV4-1 with TRBJ2-7; TRBD1 matches 11 bases. CDR1 MGHRA and CDR2 YSYEKL come from the germline V gene. V lost 3 bases to trimming and J lost 2 bases; unmatched junction nucleotides: 0. This CDR3 contains 14 residues. The CDR3 DNA sequence: TGCGCCAGCAGCCAGGGACAGGGGGCCTACGAGCAGTACTTC. It specifies CASSQGQGAYEQYF.

This clonotype showed up many times. The chain links TRBV27 to TRBJ1-5; D call uncertain. The V end lost 0 bases, the J end lost 4 bases, and 4 bases lay between the germline ends. CDR1 and CDR2 from the germline V gene are MNHEY and SMNVEV (reference sequence). There are 13 residues in the CDR3. In DNA, the CDR3 is TGTGCCAGCAGTTTATCGGCGAATCAGCCCCAGCATTTT. Protein product: CASSLSANQPQHF.

This clonotype occurred many times. The gene calls are TRBV28 and TRBJ2-5; tentative D call: TRBD1 (7 bases). V was trimmed by 5 bases and J by 4 bases, leaving 17 bases between them. Germline CDR1 reads MDHEN; CDR2 reads SYDVKM. The CDR3 contains 15 residues. CDR3 DNA: TGTGCCAGCAGTCTCCCGACAGGGCGGGGAGAGACCCAGTACTTC. It translates to CASSLPTGRGETQYF.

This clonotype was observed many times. V usage is TRBV12-3 or TRBV12-4 and J usage is TRBJ1-5; 8 bases are a match to TRBD1. Unmatched junction bases numbered 4, after V lost 3 bases and J lost 6 bases. CDR3 length equals 14 residues. The CDR3 loop is CASSLDRDSQPQHF. The CDR3 DNA sequence: TGTGCCAGCAGTTTGGACAGGGATAGTCAGCCCCAGCATTTT.

This clonotype was counted at least ten times. The rearrangement links TRBV2 to TRBJ2-5; unclear D gene. Trimming shortened V by 8 bases and J by 0 bases, and 10 bases separated the two germline ends. The CDR3 runs 13 residues. Germline CDR1 reads SNHLY; CDR2 reads FYNNEI. The CDR3 here is CASHSVDQETQYF. The CDR3 coding sequence is TGTGCCAGCCATTCGGTGGACCAAGAGACCCAGTACTTC.

The rearrangement joins TRBV27 to TRBJ1-2; a possible D gene is TRBD1 (5 bases). V was shortened by 5 bases and J by 8 bases, with 15 bases between the two germline ends. CDR1 MNHEY and CDR2 SMNVEV come from the germline V gene (reference sequence). This CDR3 has 13 amino acids. This chain's CDR3 is CASSPQGVDGYTF. CDR3 sequence (DNA): TGTGCCAGCAGTCCCCAAGGGGTGGACGGCTACACCTTC.

Ten or more counts support this clonotype. The chain links TRBV6-2 or TRBV6-3 to TRBJ2-1; the match to TRBD2 covers 12 bases. Germline-derived CDR1 and CDR2 are MNHEY and SVGEGT. Unmatched junction bases numbered 6, after V lost 6 bases and J lost 3 bases. The CDR3 contains 16 residues. The CDR3 DNA reads as TGTGCCAGCAGAACCGTGGGACTAGCGGGCTACAATGAGCAGTTCTTC. It is translated as CASRTVGLAGYNEQFF.

The sample holds many counts of this clonotype. The V gene is TRBV20-1, the J gene TRBJ2-5; 8 nucleotides agree with TRBD2. Germline values: CDR1 DFQATT, CDR2 SNEGSKA (reference sequence). This CDR3 contains 16 residues. The V segment lost 4 bases and the J segment 1 base; nucleotides outside the gene matches: 11. CDR3 residues: CSATEGLAGLQETQYF. CDR3 nucleotides: TGCAGTGCTACTGAGGGTCTAGCGGGCCTCCAAGAGACCCAGTACTTC.

This clonotype was seen a single time. The gene calls are TRBV19 and TRBJ1-4, with D unclear. The germline CDR1 and CDR2 sequences are LNHDA and SQIVND (reference sequence). Trimming shortened V by 7 bases and J by 5 bases, and 8 bases separated the two germline ends. This CDR3 comprises 12 residues. CDR3 sequence: CASNRPNEKLFF. CDR3 nucleotides: TGTGCCAGTAATCGCCCCAATGAAAAACTGTTTTTT.

This clonotype was counted ten times or more. The chain couples TRBV5-1 to TRBJ2-7, with 7 bases fitting TRBD1. V dropped 0 bases and J dropped 2; count of bases not matched to a gene: 2. The CDR3 is 14 amino acids. Per germline, CDR1 SGHRS and CDR2 YFSETQ. The CDR3 DNA sequence: TGCGCCAGCAGCTTGGGAACAGGGGCCTACGAGCAGTACTTC. The encoded protein is CASSLGTGAYEQYF.

The table lists this clonotype with many counts. The V call is TRBV12-3 or TRBV12-4, the J call TRBJ1-1; D possibly corresponds to TRBD1 (6 bases). There are 14 residues in the CDR3. The V end was cut by 6 bases, the J end by 5 bases, with 16 bases between. CDR3 sequence (DNA): TGTGCCAGCAGGGTGGACAGCCGAGGGACTGAAGCTTTCTTT. This encodes CASRVDSRGTEAFF.

In this sample, this clonotype turned up many times. This chain uses TRBV7-3 with TRBJ2-1; the match to TRBD1 covers 9 bases. This CDR3 has 16 amino acids. The ends lost 5 bases at V and 7 bases at J; junction bases unmatched: 12. Looked up from germline, CDR1 is SGHTA and CDR2 is FQGTGA. In DNA form, the CDR3 reads TGTGCCAGCAGCCTACAGGGGGCCCGGACGTGGAATGAGCAGTTCTTC. Translated, it gives CASSLQGARTWNEQFF. Based on the CDR3 plus reference TRBV7-3 and TRBJ2-1, the full variable domain is GAGVSQTPSNKVTEKGKYVELRCDPISGHTALYWYRQSLGQGPEFLIYFQGTGAADDSGLPNDRFFAVRPEGSVSTLKIQRTERGDSAVYLCASSLQGARTWNEQFFGPGTRLTVL.

V is TRBV19 and J is TRBJ2-4, with 8 nucleotides matching TRBD1. J was trimmed by 9 bases and V by 3 bases; bases with no gene match: 10. CDR3 length: 15 residues. CDR1 is LNHDA, CDR2 SQIVND, per germline (reference sequence). The CDR3 loop is CASSITGQGGFIQYF. CDR3 in DNA: TGTGCCAGTAGTATTACAGGACAGGGTGGTTTCATTCAGTACTTC.

This clonotype has a count of ten or more. This chain connects TRBV7-2 to TRBJ2-3; maybe TRBD1 (7 bases). V lost 2 bases to trimming and J lost 2 bases, with 14 bases between them. The CDR3 sequence is 16 residues long. Germline CDR1 SGHTA, CDR2 FQGNSA. CDR3 nucleotide sequence: TGTGCCAGCAGCTTATTCGCAGGGGGGACCACAGATACGCAGTATTTT. Translation gives CASSLFAGGTTDTQYF. Drawing the rest from reference TRBV7-2 and TRBJ2-3, the complete variable domain is GAGVSQSPSNKVTEKGKDVELRCDPISGHTALYWYRQSLGQGLEFLIYFQGNSAPDKSGLPSDRFSAERTGGSVSTLTIQRTQQEDSAVYLCASSLFAGGTTDTQYFGPGTRLTVL.

This clonotype occurred many times. The rearrangement joins TRBV7-2 to TRBJ1-1, with 9 bases fitting TRBD1. V dropped 6 bases and J dropped 1; count of bases not matched to a gene: 3. Germline CDR1 and CDR2: SGHTA and FQGNSA. The CDR3 extends over 14 amino acids. In DNA, the CDR3 is TGTGCCAGCAGACAGACAGGGGGGAACACTGAAGCTTTCTTT. Translation: CASRQTGGNTEAFF.

This clonotype was detected ten times or more. For the CDR3, the DNA is TGTGCCAGCAGCGTAGGACAGAAGGAATCTGGGGCCAACGTCCTGACTTTC. It is translated as CASSVGQKESGANVLTF. The genes are TRBV9 and TRBJ2-6, with D possibly matching TRBD1 (5 bases). The germline CDR1 and CDR2 sequences are SGDLS and YYNGEE. The CDR3 loop spans 17 amino acids. Trimming removed 0 bases from V and 1 base from J, with 11 bases in between.

The rearrangement links TRBV2 to TRBJ2-7; possibly TRBD1 for D (6 bases). CDR1 is SNHLY and CDR2 is FYNNEI in the germline V gene. CDR3 length: 17 residues. Trimming pared 3 bases from V and 3 bases from J, leaving 21 bases between. CDR3: CASSERLFTGSYYEQYF. The DNA for the CDR3 is TGTGCCAGCAGTGAGCGGTTGTTTACAGGGAGTTACTACGAGCAGTACTTC.

This clonotype was seen many times. The rearrangement uses TRBV19 and TRBJ1-5; 8 nucleotides align to TRBD1. CDR1 LNHDA and CDR2 SQIVND come from the germline V gene (reference sequence). This CDR3 has 16 residues. The trim removed 3 bases at V and 6 bases at J, leaving 10 bases unmatched. The CDR3 bases are TGTGCCAGTAGTATTATTCGGGCAGGGGGCGGTCAGCCCCAGCATTTT. This sequence encodes CASSIIRAGGGQPQHF. The entire variable domain, with the rest obtained from reference TRBV19 and TRBJ1-5, is as follows: DGGITQSPKYLFRKEGQNVTLSCEQNLNHDAMYWYRQDPGQGLRLIYYSQIVNDFQKGDIAEGYSVSREKKESFPLTVTSAQKNPTAFYLCASSIIRAGGGQPQHFGDGTRLSIL.

The genes are TRBV28 and TRBJ1-5; possibly TRBD1 for D (5 bases). This CDR3 has 15 amino acids. Per the germline V gene, CDR1 is MDHEN and CDR2 is SYDVKM. The germline V and J ends were trimmed by 3 bases and 2 bases, with 11 bases remaining between them. In nucleotides, the CDR3 is TGTGCCAGCAGTTTGGGGGGATCTGGCAATCAGCCCCAGCATTTT. Translating it yields CASSLGGSGNQPQHF.

This clonotype was seen ten or more times. The chain carries TRBV6-5 and TRBJ2-3; unclear D gene. CDR1 and CDR2 (germline): MNHEY, SVGAGI. V lost 2 bases, J lost 0 bases, and 6 bases lay in between. The CDR3 runs to 14 residues. CDR3 nucleotides: TGTGCCAGCAGTTACAGATCTAGCACAGATACGCAGTATTTT. Protein product: CASSYRSSTDTQYF.